Listed below are T cell receptor beta chains from one sample, sequenced in a study of Ad26.COV2.S vaccination and SARS-CoV-2 variants. Repertoires were generated with immunoSEQ multiplex PCR, while TCRdb's copy carries only in-frame clones and drops some. The sample carries around 170,000 clones, around 88% recorded once. The source was peripheral blood, collected after recovery from COVID-19. The receptors derive from a human donor who had recovered from COVID-19. CDR3s include the opening cysteine and the closing phenylalanine or tryptophan.

length | V | CDR3
15 | TRBV5-4 | CASSSLQGEGETQYF
13 | TRBV7-9 | CASSLGTSDKQFF
13 | TRBV28 | CASSPPTSGAQHF
14 | TRBV7-6 | CASSLVPLGSEQYF
16 | TRBV15 | CATSRGVNRGGNTIYF
13 | TRBV10-3 | CATSQGGNQPQHF
15 | TRBV6-5 | CASKKGGQVLYEQYF
16 | TRBV2 | CASSGPGTSGLNEQFF
13 | TRBV28 | CASITGYSNEQYF
17 | TRBV4-2 | CASSQERAGILYNEQFF
14 | TRBV12-5 | CASGLGQGGTEAFF
18 | TRBV6-6 | CASSLTSPRGLSTDTQYF
17 | TRBV7-8 | CASSLGDGGFTYNEQFF
13 | TRBV12-5 | CASGLVETDTQYF
14 | TRBV2 | CASSEVALGETQYF
15 | TRBV19 | CASSPGRGVGDTQYF
14 | TRBV11-2 | CASSLLGGAETQYF
14 | TRBV6-2/TRBV6-3 | CASSENGAYNEQFF
16 | TRBV24-1 | CATSDLPGQGRDTQYF
16 | TRBV10-2 | CASSRVAGGPAGELFF
15 | TRBV19 | CASSTTGVRDQPQHF
14 | TRBV19 | CASSPGIGNQPQHF
14 | TRBV3-1/TRBV3-2 | CASTAVHRTDTQYF
14 | TRBV6-2/TRBV6-3 | CASSSRGQGYEQYF
15 | TRBV29-1 | CSVQRTSGRADTQYF
14 | TRBV5-6 | CASNLGVGTDTQYF
15 | TRBV7-9 | CASSRTLDSNQPQHF
11 | TRBV12-3/TRBV12-4 | CASGKDRGYTF
16 | TRBV15 | CATSRDSPTGQETQYF
13 | TRBV28 | CASSSGGRRGYTF
11 | TRBV18 | CASSPQETQYF
16 | TRBV7-9 | CASSPRTAPFPYEQYF
17 | TRBV3-1/TRBV3-2 | CASSHSRLAGPQETQYF
15 | TRBV12-5 | CASGLTGQGTGELFF
13 | TRBV9 | CASSGGASDTQYF
14 | TRBV18 | CASSFPGQQETQYF
16 | TRBV5-4 | CASSLGPTGTEQGYTF
14 | TRBV25-1 | CASSEYPSGGGQYF
11 | TRBV7-8 | CASSLGDGYTF
13 | TRBV7-2 | CASLGGGNYEQYF
15 | TRBV6-1 | CASSEQTWNTGELFF
12 | TRBV5-6 | CASSLVVDTQYF
14 | TRBV11-2 | CASSRQGGAYEQYF
15 | TRBV27 | CASSRQVSYSYEQYF
15 | TRBV11-2 | CASSTTSGGVYEQYF
16 | TRBV28 | CASSRAGTSILETQYF
15 | TRBV6-5 | CASTQLEGLSSPLHF
19 | TRBV11-3 | CASSLWGQAPRVGKNIQYF
15 | TRBV5-1 | CASSSGTGDSTEAFF
16 | TRBV5-4 | CASSPVKGTPVPPLHF